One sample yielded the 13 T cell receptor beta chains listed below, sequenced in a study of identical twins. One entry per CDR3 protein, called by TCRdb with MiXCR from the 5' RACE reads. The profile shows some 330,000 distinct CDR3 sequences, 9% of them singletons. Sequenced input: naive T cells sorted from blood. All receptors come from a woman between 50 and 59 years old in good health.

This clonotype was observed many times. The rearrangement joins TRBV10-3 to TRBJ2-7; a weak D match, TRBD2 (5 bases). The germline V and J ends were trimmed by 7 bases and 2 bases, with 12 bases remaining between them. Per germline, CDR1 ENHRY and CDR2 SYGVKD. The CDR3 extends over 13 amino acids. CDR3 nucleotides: TGTGCCATCAAGTTCGGGGAAACCTACGAGCAGTACTTC. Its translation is CAIKFGETYEQYF.

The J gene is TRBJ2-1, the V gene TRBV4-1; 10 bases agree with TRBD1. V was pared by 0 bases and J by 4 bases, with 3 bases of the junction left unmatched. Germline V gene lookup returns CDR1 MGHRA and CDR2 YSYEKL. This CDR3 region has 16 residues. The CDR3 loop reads CASSQDWTGGYNEQFF. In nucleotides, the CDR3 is TGCGCCAGCAGCCAAGATTGGACAGGGGGGTACAATGAGCAGTTCTTC.

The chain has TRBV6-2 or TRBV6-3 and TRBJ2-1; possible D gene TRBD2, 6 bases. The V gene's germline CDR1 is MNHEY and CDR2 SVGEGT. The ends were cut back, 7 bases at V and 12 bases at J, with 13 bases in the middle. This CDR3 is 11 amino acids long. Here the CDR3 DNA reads TGTGCCAGCACTTCTCAGGGACTGCAGTTCTTC. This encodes CASTSQGLQFF.

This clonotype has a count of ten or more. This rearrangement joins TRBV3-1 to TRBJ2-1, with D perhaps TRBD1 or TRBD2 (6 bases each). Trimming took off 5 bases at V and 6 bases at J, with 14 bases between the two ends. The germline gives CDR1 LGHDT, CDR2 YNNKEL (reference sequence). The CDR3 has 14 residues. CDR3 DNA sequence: TGTGCCAGCAGCATCCTAGGGGGGAGCAATGAGCAGTTCTTC. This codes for CASSILGGSNEQFF.

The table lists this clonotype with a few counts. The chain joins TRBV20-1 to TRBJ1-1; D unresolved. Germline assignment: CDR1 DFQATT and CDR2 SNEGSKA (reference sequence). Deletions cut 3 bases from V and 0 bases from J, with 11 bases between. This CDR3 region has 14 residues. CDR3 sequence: CSASRRAMNTEAFF. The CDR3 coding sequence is TGCAGTGCTAGTCGCCGGGCCATGAACACTGAAGCTTTCTTT.

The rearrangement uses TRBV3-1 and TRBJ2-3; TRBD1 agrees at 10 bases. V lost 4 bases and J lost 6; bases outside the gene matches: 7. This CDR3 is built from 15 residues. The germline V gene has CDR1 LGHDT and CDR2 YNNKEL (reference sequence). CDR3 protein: CASSPRGQGGDTQYF. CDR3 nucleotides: TGTGCCAGCAGCCCCCGAGGACAGGGGGGGGATACGCAGTATTTT.

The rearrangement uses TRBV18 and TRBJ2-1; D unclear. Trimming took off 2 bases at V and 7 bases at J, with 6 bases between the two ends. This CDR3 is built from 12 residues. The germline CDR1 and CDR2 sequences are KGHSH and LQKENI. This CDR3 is CASSPKANEQFF. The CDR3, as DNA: TGTGCCAGCTCACCAAAAGCTAATGAGCAGTTCTTC.

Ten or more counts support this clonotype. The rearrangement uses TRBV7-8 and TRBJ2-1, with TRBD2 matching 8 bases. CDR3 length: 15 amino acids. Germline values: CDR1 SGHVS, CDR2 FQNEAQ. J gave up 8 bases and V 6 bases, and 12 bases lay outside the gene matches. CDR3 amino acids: CASRNRGGLGDEQFF. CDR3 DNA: TGTGCCAGCAGAAATAGAGGGGGACTAGGGGATGAGCAGTTCTTC.

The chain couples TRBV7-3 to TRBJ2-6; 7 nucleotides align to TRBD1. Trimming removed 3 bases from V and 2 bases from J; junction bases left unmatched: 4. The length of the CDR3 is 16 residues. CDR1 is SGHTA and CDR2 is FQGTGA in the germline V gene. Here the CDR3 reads CASSFATGAGANVLTF. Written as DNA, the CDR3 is TGTGCCAGCAGCTTCGCTACAGGGGCTGGGGCCAACGTCCTGACTTTC.

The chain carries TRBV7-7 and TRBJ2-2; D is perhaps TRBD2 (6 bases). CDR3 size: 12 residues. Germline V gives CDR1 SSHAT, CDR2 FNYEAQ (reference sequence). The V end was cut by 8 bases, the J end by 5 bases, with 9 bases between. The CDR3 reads CASSGETGELFF. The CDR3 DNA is TGTGCCAGCTCGGGGGAAACCGGGGAGCTGTTTTTT.

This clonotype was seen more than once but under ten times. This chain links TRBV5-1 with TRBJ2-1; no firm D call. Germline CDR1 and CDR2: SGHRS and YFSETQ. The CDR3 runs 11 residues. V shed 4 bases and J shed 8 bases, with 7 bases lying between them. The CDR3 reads CASSGLYEQFF. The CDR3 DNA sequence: TGCGCCAGCAGCGGGCTTTATGAGCAGTTCTTC.

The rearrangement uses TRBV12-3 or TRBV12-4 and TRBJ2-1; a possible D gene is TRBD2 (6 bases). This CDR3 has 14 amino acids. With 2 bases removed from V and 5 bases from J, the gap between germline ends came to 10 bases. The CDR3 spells CASSLRSSDNEQFF. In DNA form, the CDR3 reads TGTGCCAGCAGTTTAAGGTCTAGCGACAATGAGCAGTTCTTC.

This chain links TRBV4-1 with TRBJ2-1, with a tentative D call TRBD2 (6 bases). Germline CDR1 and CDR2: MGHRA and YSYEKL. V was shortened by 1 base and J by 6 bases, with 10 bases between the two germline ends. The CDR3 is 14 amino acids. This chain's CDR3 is CASSQGTTINEQFF. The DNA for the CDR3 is TGCGCCAGCAGCCAAGGGACTACGATCAATGAGCAGTTCTTC.